The next 5 T cell receptor beta chains were all read from a single sample in a study of shared clonotypes between healthy human individuals (dated by TCRdb to between 2020 and 2021). Library preparation used the immunoSEQ multiplex PCR assay. TCRdb mirrors the immuneACCESS table, restricted to in-frame sequences. Some clones are absent from its copies; in checked studies, under half trace to an unresolved V gene, and the reason for the others is unknown. The sample yields more than 850,000 clones; around 78% were counted once. Together, the top ten hold 0.5% to 0.6% of the sample. Sequencing used memory CD4+ T cells from PBMCs. Interpreted using the paper, the cell subset or site label stands for: CD45RA-negative fraction. The receptors here all came from a man aged 18 to 35 in good health. Some clones in this sample may be carry-over from other donors' samples.

The rearrangement uses TRBV6-5 and TRBJ2-2, with 11 positions matching TRBD1. This CDR3 region has 14 residues. Looked up from germline, CDR1 is MNHEY and CDR2 is SVGAGI. V gave up 4 bases and J gave up 6 bases; unmatched junction bases: 1. CDR3 nucleotide sequence: TGTGCCAGCAGTTGGACAGGGGGCCCCGGGGAGCTGTTTTTT. Its translation is CASSWTGGPGELFF.

CDR3 DNA sequence: TGTGCCAGCAAGGCCCCCTACTACGAGCAGTACTTC. It yields the protein CASKAPYYEQYF. The chain joins TRBV6-1 to TRBJ2-7; D call uncertain. The germline V gene has CDR1 MNHNS and CDR2 SASEGT. Trimming stripped 7 bases from V and 3 bases from J, with 10 bases between. CDR3 length: 12 residues.

A single count supports this clone. The V and J genes are TRBV4-2 and TRBJ2-5; D is undetermined. CDR3 size: 14 residues. The germline V gene encodes CDR1 LGHNA and CDR2 YNFKEQ. The V gene lost 0 bases and the J gene lost 5 bases, with 10 bases spanning the gap. The CDR3 protein is CASSQERVSETQYF. The CDR3 DNA follows: TGTGCCAGCAGCCAAGAACGAGTAAGCGAGACCCAGTACTTC.

V is TRBV15 and J is TRBJ1-5; TRBD1 might be the D (5 bases). The CDR3 spans 14 residues. The V and J ends lost 1 base and 5 bases respectively, with 9 bases between them. Germline loops: CDR1 LNHNV, CDR2 YYDKDF (reference sequence). CDR3 residues: CATSRGGGDQPQHF. CDR3 DNA: TGTGCCACCAGCAGAGGGGGAGGGGATCAGCCCCAGCATTTT.

This clone was seen only a few times. This specimen includes other DNA sequences encoding the same CDR3. The chain uses TRBV5-1 and TRBJ1-2, with no clear D. The CDR3 length is 13 residues. The V gene's germline CDR1 is SGHRS and CDR2 YFSETQ. The V end lost 0 bases, the J end lost 3 bases, and 6 bases lay between the germline ends. The CDR3 nucleotides read TGCGCCAGCAGCTTGGACGGGGACTATGGCTACACCTTC. Amino acid sequence: CASSLDGDYGYTF.